The 32 T cell receptor beta chains below were found in one sample sequenced in a study of vaccination and CD4 T cells after COVID-19. At the Johns Hopkins FTIC core, DNA taken from cultured CD4+ T cells was sequenced by way of the Oncomine TCR Beta short-read assay. Genomic DNA from cultured CD4+ T cells was extracted. TCRdb re-analysed the PCR reads in MiXCR, keeping a single row per CDR3 protein. The sample has 9,000 to 9,500 distinct CDR3 sequences, around 29% seen once. Treatment defined: roughly 11-day PBMC culture with coronavirus spike peptide pools or control peptides (ViraFEST assay). According to the study, CD4+ T cells from the unexposed donor were gathered ahead of the COVID-19 pandemic (2011-2018). Antigens for these TCRs are unknown. The sample was CD4+ T cells from blood, cultured in vitro. Receptors were obtained from a human donor in good health.

This chain joins TRBV28 and TRBJ1-5; no clear D gene. The ends were cut back, 3 bases at V and 0 bases at J, with 18 bases in the middle. There are 18 residues in the CDR3. Germline CDR1 MDHEN, CDR2 SYDVKM. CDR3 loop: CASSFPGTEGTSNQPQHF. CDR3 in DNA: TGTGCCAGCAGTTTTCCCGGCACAGAGGGAACTAGCAATCAGCCCCAGCATTTT.

This clonotype has more than one count but fewer than ten. The chain combines TRBV6-5 with TRBJ1-1; D is unclear. V gave up 2 bases and J gave up 4 bases, with 14 bases separating them. The CDR3 runs 15 residues. CDR1 MNHEY and CDR2 SVGAGI come from the germline V gene. The CDR3 DNA follows: TGTGCCAGCAGTTACCGTGGAGGGATGGGCACTGAAGCTTTCTTT. Translation: CASSYRGGMGTEAFF.

V gene TRBV7-9 combines with J gene TRBJ2-3, with D unclear. The CDR3 extends over 12 amino acids. Trimming stripped 5 bases from V and 8 bases from J, with 11 bases between. CDR1 and CDR2 from the germline V gene are SEHNR and FQNEAQ (reference sequence). CDR3 nucleotide sequence: TGTGCCAGCAGCCTTCGTCAGTTTACGCAGTATTTT. Amino acids: CASSLRQFTQYF. Full variable domain (missing parts from reference TRBV7-9 and TRBJ2-3): DTGVSQNPRHKITKRGQNVTFRCDPISEHNRLYWYRQTLGQGPEFLTYFQNEAQLEKSRLLSDRFSAERPKGSFSTLEIQRTEQGDSAMYLCASSLRQFTQYFGPGTRLTVL.

The chain has TRBV4-3 and TRBJ2-7; weak D call: TRBD2 (6 bases). CDR1 and CDR2 (germline): LGHNA, YSLEER. This CDR3 contains 17 residues. V was shortened by 0 bases and J by 3 bases, with 18 bases between the two germline ends. CDR3 sequence reads: CASSQDLMGGNNYEQYF. DNA of the CDR3: TGCGCCAGCAGCCAAGATTTGATGGGAGGCAATAACTACGAGCAGTACTTC.

This chain connects TRBV6-1 to TRBJ2-5; D is possibly TRBD2 (6 bases). Germline CDR1 reads MNHNS; CDR2 reads SASEGT. This CDR3 is 13 amino acids long. Trimming left V 5 bases short and J 6 bases short, with 13 bases between. CDR3 amino acids: CASSPPGGKTQYF. The CDR3, as DNA: TGTGCCAGCAGTCCCCCAGGAGGGAAGACCCAGTACTTC.

The V and J genes are TRBV12-5 and TRBJ2-5; no clear D gene. The germline V gene has CDR1 LGHNT and CDR2 FRNRAP. Trimming cost V 3 bases and J 5 bases, with 4 bases left between them. The CDR3 is made up of 11 amino acids. In DNA, the CDR3 is TGTGCTAGTGGTTTTGGGGAGACCCAGTACTTC. This gives the protein CASGFGETQYF.

As DNA, the CDR3 is TGTGCCAGTAGCGACAGGGATAATTCACCCCTCCACTTT. Translating gives CASSDRDNSPLHF. V is TRBV19 and J is TRBJ1-6, with 7 bases lining up with TRBD1. The ends lost 6 bases at V and 5 bases at J; junction bases unmatched: 1. Germline assignment: CDR1 LNHDA and CDR2 SQIVND (reference sequence). The CDR3 covers 13 residues.

The chain carries TRBV7-8 and TRBJ2-2, with 7 nucleotides matching TRBD2. V lost 4 bases to trimming and J lost 6 bases; unmatched junction nucleotides: 5. This CDR3 is built from 14 residues. Germline V lookup: CDR1 SGHVS, CDR2 FQNEAQ. CDR3 nucleotide sequence: TGTGCCAGCAGCTCACGGGACTACCCCGGGGAGCTGTTTTTT. Its protein is CASSSRDYPGELFF.

This clonotype was counted only a few times. A junction end diverges from the germline sequence, so it may reflect a read error. The chain uses TRBV6-5 and TRBJ1-5; 10 nucleotides agree with TRBD1. The germline gives CDR1 MNHEY, CDR2 SVGAGI. The CDR3 extends over 18 amino acids. The CDR3 here is CASSYSKGQGLSTQPQHF. CDR3 in DNA: TGTGCCAGCAGTTACTCGAAGGGACAGGGGTTAAGCACTCAGCCCCAGCATTTT.

This rearrangement joins TRBV11-2 to TRBJ2-1, with TRBD2 as a possible D gene (5 bases). Germline V lookup: CDR1 SGHAT, CDR2 FQNNGV. The CDR3 spans 15 residues. V lost 1 base and J 2 bases, leaving 9 bases between the germline ends. The chain's CDR3 is CASSLVPGTYNEQFF. The DNA for the CDR3 is TGTGCCAGCAGCTTAGTCCCCGGGACCTACAATGAGCAGTTCTTC.

This clonotype turned up a few times. Here the CDR3 reads CASSLPPTEAFF. CDR3 DNA: TGTGCCAGCAGTTTACCCCCCACTGAAGCTTTCTTT. V and J are TRBV28 and TRBJ1-1, with D unresolved. CDR1 and CDR2 from the germline V gene are MDHEN and SYDVKM. The CDR3 is made up of 12 amino acids. V shed 2 bases and J shed 4 bases, with 5 bases lying between them.

The gene calls are TRBV11-1 and TRBJ2-7; 7 nucleotides line up with TRBD1. Trimming at V came to 4 bases and at J to 7 bases, leaving 7 bases not matched to a gene. Germline CDR1 is SGHAT and CDR2 is FQDESV (reference sequence). This CDR3 is 13 amino acids long. CDR3 DNA: TGTGCCAGCAGCTATGGCAGGGGGAAAGAGCAGTACTTC. Translated: CASSYGRGKEQYF.

The chain employs TRBV3-1 and TRBJ2-5, with D possibly being TRBD2 (6 bases). The CDR3 spans 16 residues. The V and J ends lost 4 bases and 2 bases respectively, with 17 bases between them. The germline gives CDR1 LGHDT, CDR2 YNNKEL (reference sequence). CDR3 in amino acids: CASSPTGVSGQETQYF. CDR3 sequence (DNA): TGTGCCAGCAGCCCCACCGGGGTTAGCGGACAAGAGACCCAGTACTTC.

V is TRBV7-8 and J is TRBJ1-1; 8 nucleotides match TRBD1. The CDR3 covers 14 residues. Germline V gives CDR1 SGHVS, CDR2 FQNEAQ. Trimming took 5 bases from V and 4 from J; bases not matched to a gene: 6. The CDR3, as DNA: TGTGCCAGCAGCGCGGCAGGGGGCAGCACTGAAGCTTTCTTT. This translates into CASSAAGGSTEAFF.

This clonotype has more than one count but fewer than ten. The CDR3 nucleotides read TGTGCCAGCAGAGGGACTAGGTCCTACGAGCAGTACTTC. Its protein product is CASRGTRSYEQYF. V usage is TRBV7-6 and J usage is TRBJ2-7; 8 bases are a match to TRBD2. The V and J ends lost 6 bases and 1 base, in that order; junction bases with no gene match: 2. Germline assignment: CDR1 SGHVS and CDR2 FNYEAQ. The CDR3 has 13 residues.

The chain couples TRBV29-1 to TRBJ1-2; D gene ambiguous. V lost 4 bases and J 4 bases, leaving 10 bases between the germline ends. CDR1 is SQVTM, CDR2 ANQGSEA, per germline. The CDR3 extends over 12 amino acids. CDR3 loop: CSVGTLVYGYTF. CDR3 nucleotides: TGCAGCGTTGGGACCCTAGTCTATGGCTACACCTTC.

Turning to this clonotype: No DNA is shown, since the ends of the CDR3 on it are uncertain; the CDR3 is the one TCRdb lists. The V gene is TRBV6-1, the J gene TRBJ2-2; the table's D call of TRBD1 was not tested on the DNA. The CDR3 extends over 16 residues, inclusive of both ends. Germline loops: CDR1 MNHNS, CDR2 SASEGT. The CDR3 region is CASSEVRRRVTGELFF.

This clonotype has only a few counts. V gene TRBV6-2 or TRBV6-3 combines with J gene TRBJ2-7, with D perhaps matching TRBD1 or TRBD2 (5 bases each). The CDR3 loop spans 14 amino acids. CDR1 and CDR2 (germline): MNHEY, SVGEGT. V was trimmed by 6 bases and J by 2 bases, leaving 14 bases between them. The CDR3, as DNA: TGTGCCAGCAGGCGACGAGGGGCAACCTACGAGCAGTACTTC. Translated, it gives CASRRRGATYEQYF.

This clonotype is deemed medium-sized. V is TRBV2 and J is TRBJ1-5; TRBD1 matches 9 bases. Germline V lookup: CDR1 SNHLY, CDR2 FYNNEI. With 6 bases clipped from V and 4 bases from J, the junction kept 10 bases outside the gene matches. CDR3 length equals 16 residues. CDR3 sequence: CASRSHRGRGNQPQHF. In DNA form, the CDR3 reads TGTGCCAGCAGGAGCCACAGGGGGCGAGGGAATCAGCCCCAGCATTTT.

The rearrangement joins TRBV27 to TRBJ2-3; 14 nucleotides align to TRBD2. The CDR3 totals 16 residues. Unmatched junction bases numbered 7, after V lost 6 bases and J lost 5 bases. Looked up from germline, CDR1 is MNHEY and CDR2 is SMNVEV (reference sequence). CDR3 nucleotides: TGTGCCAGCAGCCACGGACTAGCGGGAGGAATAGATACGCAGTATTTT. Its translation is CASSHGLAGGIDTQYF.

V is TRBV6-2 or TRBV6-3 and J is TRBJ1-2; D uncertain. Germline CDR1 MNHEY, CDR2 SVGEGT. The CDR3 covers 13 residues. Trimming removed 4 bases from V and 0 bases from J, with 6 bases in between. The CDR3 spells CASSSPSNYGYTF. In DNA form, the CDR3 reads TGTGCCAGCAGTTCTCCCTCTAACTATGGCTACACCTTC.

The chain uses TRBV6-1 and TRBJ1-6; D is perhaps TRBD1 (5 bases). CDR1 is MNHNS and CDR2 is SASEGT in the germline V gene. CDR3 length: 15 residues. The V end was cut by 7 bases, the J end by 2 bases, with 12 bases between. The CDR3 DNA reads as TGTGCCAGCACACAGGATCTCACCTATAATTCACCCCTCCACTTT. Translation gives CASTQDLTYNSPLHF.

This clonotype has more than one count but fewer than ten. The J gene is TRBJ1-5, the V gene TRBV20-1; tentative D call: TRBD1 (5 bases). Germline V gene sequence: CDR1 DFQATT, CDR2 SNEGSKA (reference sequence). The V gene lost 3 bases and the J gene lost 7 bases, with 10 bases spanning the gap. This CDR3 comprises 12 residues. The CDR3 DNA is TGCAGTGCTAGGAGGGGCGGACAGCCCCAGCATTTT. As protein: CSARRGGQPQHF.

A remark on this clonotype: An end of the junction differs from the germline gene, which may be a read error. The chain is built from TRBV7-9 and TRBJ1-4; D not certain. Germline values: CDR1 SEHNR, CDR2 FQNEAQ (reference sequence). The CDR3 extends over 14 amino acids. CDR3 loop: CANSLWATNEKLFF. The CDR3, as DNA: TGTGCCAACAGCTTATGGGCAACTAATGAAAAACTGTTTTTT.

This clonotype was picked up a small number of times. J is TRBJ2-1 and V is TRBV20-1; weak D call: TRBD2 (6 bases). The V gene's germline CDR1 is DFQATT and CDR2 SNEGSKA (reference sequence). CDR3 length: 11 amino acids. Trimming shortened V by 0 bases and J by 13 bases, and 10 bases separated the two germline ends. This CDR3 is CSARENGGQFF. In DNA form, the CDR3 reads TGCAGTGCTAGAGAGAACGGGGGTCAGTTCTTC.

This clonotype has only one observation. The chain carries TRBV28 and TRBJ2-4, with 9 nucleotides matching TRBD1. The V and J ends lost 5 bases and 9 bases, in that order; junction bases with no gene match: 11. The CDR3 loop spans 15 amino acids. CDR1 and CDR2 (germline): MDHEN, SYDVKM. The CDR3 coding sequence is TGTGCCAGCAGTCCATCCACAGGGGGCAAGAGCATTCAGTACTTC. Protein product: CASSPSTGGKSIQYF.

The chain has TRBV20-1 and TRBJ2-7; TRBD2 aligns across 11 bases. This CDR3 has 15 residues. Losses at the gene ends were 3 bases for V and 6 bases for J; bases not matched to a gene: 10. Germline V lookup: CDR1 DFQATT, CDR2 SNEGSKA (reference sequence). CDR3: CSASPLAGGDGEQYF. CDR3 bases: TGCAGTGCTAGCCCATTAGCGGGAGGGGATGGCGAGCAGTACTTC.

This clonotype has only a few counts. The J gene is TRBJ2-7, the V gene TRBV7-2, with D unclear. Trimming took off 0 bases at V and 2 bases at J, with 2 bases between the two ends. Per the germline V gene, CDR1 is SGHTA and CDR2 is FQGNSA. CDR3 length: 12 residues. The CDR3 DNA is TGTGCCAGCAGCTTAGCCACCTACGAGCAGTACTTC. Translated, it gives CASSLATYEQYF.

The gene calls are TRBV21-1 and TRBJ2-7; TRBD1 was called by the table and not checked on the DNA. TRBV21-1 is reported as a pseudogene. The CDR3 contains 16 residues. The CDR3: CASSTSRGGISYEQYF. The CDR3 DNA is TGTGCCAGCAGCACAAGCAGGGGCGGGATCTCCTACGAGCAGTACTTC.

The chain links TRBV20-1 to TRBJ2-1; D is unresolved. Trimming took 2 bases from V and 0 from J, leaving 8 bases between them. Germline loops: CDR1 DFQATT, CDR2 SNEGSKA (reference sequence). The CDR3 has 14 residues. CDR3: CSARPASSYNEQFF. CDR3 in DNA: TGCAGTGCTAGACCCGCGAGCTCCTACAATGAGCAGTTCTTC.

This clonotype appeared a few times. This rearrangement joins TRBV18 to TRBJ1-5; no firm D call. Per the germline V gene, CDR1 is KGHSH and CDR2 is LQKENI. V lost 3 bases to trimming and J lost 3 bases, with 9 bases between them. This CDR3 has 14 amino acids. Written as DNA, the CDR3 is TGTGCCAGCTCACCCGGAGGGAACAATCAGCCCCAGCATTTT. This gives the protein CASSPGGNNQPQHF. Full variable domain (rest looked up from reference TRBV18 and TRBJ1-5): NAGVMQNPRHLVRRRGQEARLRCSPMKGHSHVYWYRQLPEEGLKFMVYLQKENIIDESGMPKERFSAEFPKEGPSILRIQQVVRGDSAAYFCASSPGGNNQPQHFGDGTRLSIL.

This clonotype was recorded a few times. V and J are TRBV20-1 and TRBJ1-1, with D tentatively TRBD1 (6 bases). CDR3 length: 15 residues. V lost 0 bases to trimming and J lost 1 base, with 12 bases between them. Germline V lookup: CDR1 DFQATT, CDR2 SNEGSKA (reference sequence). CDR3 sequence: CSAREQGRGNTEAFF. The CDR3 nucleotides read TGCAGTGCTAGAGAACAGGGAAGGGGGAACACTGAAGCTTTCTTT.